This T cell receptor beta chain was identified during a study of T-cell memory formation after mild COVID-19. Study details: TCR clusters largely stayed donor specific.

Concerning this clonotype itself: Antigen unknown.

TCRdb analysed the 5' RACE reads with MiXCR anew, one entry per CDR3 protein. Altogether approximately 410,000 distinct CDR3 sequences are present, more than 20% being singletons, with the ten largest covering around 13%. The CDR3 length is 16 residues. Per the germline V gene, CDR1 is MNHEY and CDR2 is SMNVEV (reference sequence). The V and J ends lost 10 bases and 8 bases, in that order; junction bases with no gene match: 16. Findings and limits, study-wide: The CD4+ clones that contracted clustered mainly within CM and EM, and the CD8+ clones concentrated in EMRA. A second wave expanding day 15 to 37 was CD4+-biased; contracting clones were balanced.

Sequencing used PBMCs or a T cell subset sorted from them (not recorded which). The chain joins TRBV27 to TRBJ1-6; 8 positions agree with TRBD1. This sequence originates from an adult woman who had mild COVID-19 (a few samples of this study predate the infection). Cell type and time point are not known. The CDR3 DNA reads as TGTGCCACCCGACTACGAGGACAGGGAGATGATTCACCCCTCCACTTT. The encoded protein is CATRLRGQGDDSPLHF.